This T cell receptor beta chain was identified in a study of CD8 T cells in Susac syndrome (dated by TCRdb to between 2018 and 2021). Regarding the research as a whole: The study used repertoire sequencing to test whether antigen drove CD8+ T cell activation and differentiation in Susac syndrome. CD8+ T cell repertoire clonality was compared between fewer than 13 healthy donors, approximately 14 Susac syndrome patients and approximately 16 multiple sclerosis patients.

RNA was extracted with the RNeasy kit and about 0.45 to 1 ug was reverse transcribed using random hexamers. The immunoSEQ multiplex PCR assay, covering 54 Vbeta and 13 Jbeta segments, was used to amplify TCR beta CDR3 regions. To correct PCR amplification bias, a synthetic template baseline was used for both primer optimization and computational correction. The authors processed their data as follows. Reads were annotated to V, D and J genes according to IMGT and were analyzed with immunoSEQ Analyzer, with only productive sequences retained. To calculate clonality, Shannon entropy was normalized by log2 of the number of productive unique sequences and then subtracted from one. For each patient and control, public and private clones were evaluated within the 100 most prevalent clones. Clones were defined as Susac-specific if absent from the healthy and MS cohorts, from more than 900 published viral clones and from other ImmuneACCESS disease sequences. TCRdb took the public reads, trimmed them with fastp at Q25, ran MiXCR for clone calling and kept in-frame beta chains. Each record represents a unique CDR3 protein, reported with the most common genes and DNA among its rows. These V and J calls are TCRdb output, not the study's own analysis. The sample table contains nearly 70,000 distinct CDR3 sequences; only one count was recorded for around 93% of them. Of the sample, over 0.2% is held by the ten largest clones.

High-throughput TCR beta sequencing profiled peripheral blood CD8+ and CD4+ T cells from healthy donors, Susac syndrome patients and multiple sclerosis patients. The healthy donors served as controls matched for age and sex. Bulk CD8+ and CD4+ T cells were purified magnetically by negative isolation, whereas CD8+ TEMRA cells were enriched by FACS. Blood was collected in EDTA tubes and processed within 24 hours, with PBMCs isolated through density gradient centrifugation. PBMCs destined for TCR sequencing were cryopreserved in liquid nitrogen and later thawed in a 37 °C water bath. The sorted or isolated CD4+, CD8+ and CD8+ TEMRA cells reached a purity of at least 90%. Of note for this clonotype: Its antigen is not yet known. Per-base quality was not reported, and no clone a single base away is much larger than it.

General findings and caveats noted by the study authors: The number of individuals in the TCR sequencing and HLA analysis was recognized as being relatively small.

The TCR originated in a human donor in good health. Specimen: CD8+ T cells from PBMCs.

The CDR3 sequence is CASSPPTMETQYF. The bases read TGCGCCAGCAGCCCCCCCACCATGGAGACCCAGTACTTC. The chain is made from TRBV4-1 and TRBJ2-5; the D gene lacks a confident call. The germline ends are 11 bases apart after V is trimmed by 4 bases and J by 5 bases. The germline V gene gives CDR1 as MGHRA and CDR2 as YSYEKL. The CDR3 measures 13 amino acids from cysteine to phenylalanine. Only the CDR3 part of the read is kept: 39 bases, read in frame from the first base.